This T cell receptor (beta chain) appears in the sequencing data of a study of T cell responses to AZD1222 COVID-19 vaccine. Germline CDR1 reads SGHRS; CDR2 reads YFSETQ. With 4 bases removed from V and 4 bases from J, the gap between germline ends came to 13 bases. The CDR3 totals 14 residues. General study points: It should be noted that donors were predominantly white British and more often female, and clonal diversity was possibly underestimated. Baseline seropositivity occurred in only six or seven AZD1222 recipients. Sampling that yielded the repertoires occurred only after the peak T cell response.

Notes on this clone: The antigen is undetermined.

TCRdb's table, derived via immunoSEQ multiplex PCR, lists solely in-frame clones and lacks some. The sample lists around 130,000 clones; around nine tenths were seen once. This chain connects TRBV5-1 to TRBJ2-3; tentatively, D is TRBD1 (6 bases). Sequences were derived from peripheral blood, sampled on day 0 of AZD1222 vaccination. The source is an adult in good health. CDR3: CASSPSQGPDTQYF. The CDR3 nucleotides read TGCGCCAGCAGCCCGTCACAGGGACCAGATACGCAGTATTTT.